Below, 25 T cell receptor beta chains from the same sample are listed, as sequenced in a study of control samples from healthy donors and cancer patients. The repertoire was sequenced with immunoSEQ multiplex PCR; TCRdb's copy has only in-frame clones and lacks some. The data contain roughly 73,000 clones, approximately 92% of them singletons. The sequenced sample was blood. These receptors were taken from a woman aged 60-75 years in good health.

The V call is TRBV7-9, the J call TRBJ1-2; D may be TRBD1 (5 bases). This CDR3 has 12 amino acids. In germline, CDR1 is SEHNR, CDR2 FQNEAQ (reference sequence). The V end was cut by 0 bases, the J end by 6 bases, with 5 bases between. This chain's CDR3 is CASSLAQDGYTF. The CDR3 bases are TGTGCCAGCAGCTTAGCACAGGATGGCTACACCTTC.

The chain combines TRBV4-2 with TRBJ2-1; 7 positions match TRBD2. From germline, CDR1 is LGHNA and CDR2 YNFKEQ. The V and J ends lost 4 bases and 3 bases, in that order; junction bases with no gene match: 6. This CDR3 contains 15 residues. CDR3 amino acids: CASSLSSGGYNEQFF. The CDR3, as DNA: TGTGCCAGCAGCCTTTCTAGCGGAGGCTACAATGAGCAGTTCTTC.

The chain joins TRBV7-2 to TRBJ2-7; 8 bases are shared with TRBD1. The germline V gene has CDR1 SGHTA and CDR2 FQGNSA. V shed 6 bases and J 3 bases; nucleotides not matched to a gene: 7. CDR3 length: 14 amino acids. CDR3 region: CASSYGQGFYEQYF. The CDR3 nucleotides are TGTGCCAGCAGTTACGGACAGGGATTCTACGAGCAGTACTTC.

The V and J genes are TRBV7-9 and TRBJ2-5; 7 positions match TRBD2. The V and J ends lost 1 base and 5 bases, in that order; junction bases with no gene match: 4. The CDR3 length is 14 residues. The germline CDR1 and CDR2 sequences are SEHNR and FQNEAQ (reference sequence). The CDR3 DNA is TGTGCCAGCAGCTTAGGGGGAGGGGTGGAGACCCAGTACTTC. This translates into CASSLGGGVETQYF.

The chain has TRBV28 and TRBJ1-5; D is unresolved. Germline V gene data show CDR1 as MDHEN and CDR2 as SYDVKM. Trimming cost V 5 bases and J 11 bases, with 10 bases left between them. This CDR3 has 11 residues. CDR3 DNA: TGTGCCAGCAGTGTCAAAGGGACCCAGCATTTT. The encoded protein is CASSVKGTQHF.

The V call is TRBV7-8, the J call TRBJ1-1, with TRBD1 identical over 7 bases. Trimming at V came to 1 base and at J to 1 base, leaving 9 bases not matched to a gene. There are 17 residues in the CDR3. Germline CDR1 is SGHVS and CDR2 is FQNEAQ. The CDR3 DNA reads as TGTGCCAGCAGCTTAGTGGCAGGGGGGATTGGGAACACTGAAGCTTTCTTT. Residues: CASSLVAGGIGNTEAFF.

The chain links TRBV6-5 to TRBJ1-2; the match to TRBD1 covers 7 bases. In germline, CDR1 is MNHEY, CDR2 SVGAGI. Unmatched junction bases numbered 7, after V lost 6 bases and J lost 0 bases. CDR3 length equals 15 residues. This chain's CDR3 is CASRREGATNYGYTF. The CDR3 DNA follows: TGTGCCAGCAGGAGGGAGGGGGCTACTAACTATGGCTACACCTTC.

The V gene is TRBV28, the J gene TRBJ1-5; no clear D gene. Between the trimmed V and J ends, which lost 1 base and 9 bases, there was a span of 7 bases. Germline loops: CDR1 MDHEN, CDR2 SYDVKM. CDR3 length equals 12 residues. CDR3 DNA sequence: TGTGCCAGCAGTTTATCCCTGCTGCCCCAGCATTTT. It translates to CASSLSLLPQHF.

The CDR3 reads CAWSASETSYEQYF. The DNA of the CDR3 is TGTGCCTGGAGTGCATCGGAAACCTCCTACGAGCAGTACTTC. The chain has TRBV30 and TRBJ2-7; D remains unclear. The V gene's germline CDR1 is GTSNPN and CDR2 SVGIG (reference sequence). V gave up 1 base and J gave up 0 bases, with 10 bases separating them. The CDR3 totals 14 residues.

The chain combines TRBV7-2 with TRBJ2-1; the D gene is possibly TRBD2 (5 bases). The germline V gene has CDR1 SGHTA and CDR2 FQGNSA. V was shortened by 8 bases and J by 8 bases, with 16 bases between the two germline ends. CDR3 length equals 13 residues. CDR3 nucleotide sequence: TGTGCCAGCCGCCAGCGGTTGATCGATGAGCAGTTCTTC. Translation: CASRQRLIDEQFF.

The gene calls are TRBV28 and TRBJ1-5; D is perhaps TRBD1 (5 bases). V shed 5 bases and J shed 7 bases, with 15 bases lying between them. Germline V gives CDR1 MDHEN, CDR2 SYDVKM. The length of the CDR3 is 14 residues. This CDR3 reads CASSSPGEGQPQHF. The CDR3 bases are TGTGCCAGCAGTAGCCCGGGCGAGGGGCAGCCCCAGCATTTT.

CDR3 amino acids: CATFFGGPNGNQPQHF. CDR3 DNA sequence: TGCGCCACCTTCTTCGGGGGCCCAAATGGCAATCAGCCCCAGCATTTT. The rearrangement uses TRBV5-1 and TRBJ1-5, with a tentative D call TRBD1 (6 bases). The CDR3 consists of 16 residues. Trimming left V 9 bases short and J 2 bases short, with 21 bases between. Germline-derived CDR1 and CDR2 are SGHRS and YFSETQ.

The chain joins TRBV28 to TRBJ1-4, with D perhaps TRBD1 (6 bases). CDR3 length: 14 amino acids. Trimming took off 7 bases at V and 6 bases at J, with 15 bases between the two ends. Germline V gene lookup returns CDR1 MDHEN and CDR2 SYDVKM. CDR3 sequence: CASKGDTNHEKLFF. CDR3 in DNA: TGTGCCAGCAAAGGGGACACTAACCATGAAAAACTGTTTTTT.

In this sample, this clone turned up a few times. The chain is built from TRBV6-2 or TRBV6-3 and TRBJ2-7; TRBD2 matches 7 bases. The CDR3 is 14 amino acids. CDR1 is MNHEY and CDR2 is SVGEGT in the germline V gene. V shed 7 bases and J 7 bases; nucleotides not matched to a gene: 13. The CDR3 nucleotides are TGTGCCAGCACCCCAATGAGGGAGGGCGTGGAGCAGTACTTC. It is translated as CASTPMREGVEQYF.

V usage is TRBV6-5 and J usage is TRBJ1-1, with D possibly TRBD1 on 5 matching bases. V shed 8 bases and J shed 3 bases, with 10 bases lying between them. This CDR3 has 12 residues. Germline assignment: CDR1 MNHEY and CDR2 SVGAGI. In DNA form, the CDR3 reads TGTGCCAGCCGCGGGGGATACACTGAAGCTTTCTTT. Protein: CASRGGYTEAFF.

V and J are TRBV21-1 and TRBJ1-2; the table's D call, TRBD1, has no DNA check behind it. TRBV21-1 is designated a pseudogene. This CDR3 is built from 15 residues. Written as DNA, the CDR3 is TGTGCCAGCCCGATTCAGGGGTCCTCATCTTATGGCTACACCTTC. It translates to CASPIQGSSSYGYTF.

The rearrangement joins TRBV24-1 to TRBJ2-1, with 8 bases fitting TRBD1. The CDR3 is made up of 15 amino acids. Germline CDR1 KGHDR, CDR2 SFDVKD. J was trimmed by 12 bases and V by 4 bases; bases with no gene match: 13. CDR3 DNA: TGTGCCACCAGTGAGCCTTGGACAGGGCCCGGAGGGCAGTTCTTC. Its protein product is CATSEPWTGPGGQFF.

The CDR3 protein is CASSLSGGNGYTF. CDR3 nucleotide sequence: TGTGCCAGCAGTTTAAGCGGGGGAAATGGCTACACCTTC. The chain couples TRBV28 to TRBJ1-2; D is perhaps TRBD1 (5 bases). The V gene lost 2 bases and the J gene lost 6 bases, with 10 bases spanning the gap. The CDR3 spans 13 residues. Germline CDR1 MDHEN, CDR2 SYDVKM.

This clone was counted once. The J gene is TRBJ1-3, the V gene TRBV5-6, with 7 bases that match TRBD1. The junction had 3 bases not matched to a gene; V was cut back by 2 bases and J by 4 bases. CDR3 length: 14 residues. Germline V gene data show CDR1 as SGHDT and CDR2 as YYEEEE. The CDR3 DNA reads TGTGCCAGCAGCTTCCGGGACAGAGGAAACACCATATATTTT. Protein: CASSFRDRGNTIYF.

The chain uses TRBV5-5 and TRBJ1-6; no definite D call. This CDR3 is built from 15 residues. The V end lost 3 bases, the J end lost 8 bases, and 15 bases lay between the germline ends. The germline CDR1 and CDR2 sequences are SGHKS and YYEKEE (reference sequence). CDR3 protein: CASSSRLGGDSPLHF. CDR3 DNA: TGTGCCAGCAGCTCACGGTTGGGCGGGGATTCACCCCTCCACTTT.

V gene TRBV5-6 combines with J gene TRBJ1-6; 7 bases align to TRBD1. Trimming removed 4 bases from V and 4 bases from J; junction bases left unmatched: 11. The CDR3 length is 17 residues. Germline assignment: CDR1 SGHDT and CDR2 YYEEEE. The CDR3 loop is CASSPRGAGTYNSPLHF. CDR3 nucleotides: TGTGCCAGCAGCCCCAGGGGGGCAGGGACTTATAATTCACCCCTCCACTTT.

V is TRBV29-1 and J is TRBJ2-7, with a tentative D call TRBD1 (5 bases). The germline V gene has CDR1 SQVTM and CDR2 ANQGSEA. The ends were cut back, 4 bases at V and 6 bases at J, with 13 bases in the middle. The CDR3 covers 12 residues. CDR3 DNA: TGCAGCGTTGCCGACAGCCCGCTCGAGCAGTACTTC. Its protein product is CSVADSPLEQYF.

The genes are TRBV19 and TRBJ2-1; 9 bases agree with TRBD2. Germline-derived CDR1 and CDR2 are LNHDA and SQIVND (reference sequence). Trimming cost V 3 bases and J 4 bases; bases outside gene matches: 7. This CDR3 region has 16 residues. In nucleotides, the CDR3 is TGTGCCAGTAGTATCTCCGGGACTAGCAGTTACAATGAGCAGTTCTTC. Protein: CASSISGTSSYNEQFF.

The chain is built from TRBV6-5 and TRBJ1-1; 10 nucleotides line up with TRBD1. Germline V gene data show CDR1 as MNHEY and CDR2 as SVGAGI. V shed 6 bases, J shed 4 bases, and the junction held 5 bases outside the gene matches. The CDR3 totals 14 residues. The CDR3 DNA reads TGTGCCAGCAGCCGACAGGGGGCGCCCACTGAAGCTTTCTTT. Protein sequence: CASSRQGAPTEAFF.

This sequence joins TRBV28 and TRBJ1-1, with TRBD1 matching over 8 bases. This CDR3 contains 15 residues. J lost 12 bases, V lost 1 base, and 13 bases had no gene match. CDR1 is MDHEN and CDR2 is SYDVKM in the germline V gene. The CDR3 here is CASSLSPIGTGTPFF. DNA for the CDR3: TGTGCCAGCAGTTTATCCCCAATCGGGACAGGAACCCCTTTCTTT. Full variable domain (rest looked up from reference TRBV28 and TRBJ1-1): DVKVTQSSRYLVKRTGEKVFLECVQDMDHENMFWYRQDPGLGLRLIYFSYDVKMKEKGDIPEGYSVSREKKERFSLILESASTNQTSMYLCASSLSPIGTGTPFFGQGTRLTVV.